Below, one TCR beta chain is given with its context. These data are taken from a study of T cell changes during pregnancy in multiple sclerosis. Some clones are missing from TCRdb's copy, which holds only in-frame ones; the method was immunoSEQ multiplex PCR. The table has some 61,000 clones, under 95% seen once. The length of the CDR3 is 16 residues. Germline assignment: CDR1 SGHVS and CDR2 FNYEAQ. With V trimmed by 1 base and J by 7 bases, 6 bases remained unmatched. The sequencing here drew on peripheral blood, taken in the second trimester of pregnancy. The rearrangement uses TRBV7-6 and TRBJ1-5; 11 nucleotides match TRBD1. The sequence was collected from a female donor with multiple sclerosis, enrolled in a pregnancy study. The CDR3 region is CASSLGGQGAGQPQHF. In DNA form, the CDR3 reads TGTGCCAGCAGCTTAGGAGGACAGGGGGCGGGACAGCCCCAGCATTTT.